What follows are 3 T cell receptor beta chains derived from one specimen sequenced in a study of technical replicates of blood from a few donors. Sequencing was performed with immunoSEQ multiplex PCR; in TCRdb, only in-frame clones are kept and a portion is missing. The sample carries about 90,000 clones, just under 95% recorded once. The sample comprised T cells isolated from PBMCs. The receptors come from a human donor in good health.

The chain carries TRBV4-1 and TRBJ2-3; D might be TRBD2 (6 bases). Germline lookup yields CDR1 MGHRA and CDR2 YSYEKL. V was pared by 0 bases and J by 0 bases, with 10 bases between. The CDR3 loop spans 16 amino acids. In nucleotides, the CDR3 is TGCGCCAGCAGCCAAGATAGCCTAGCGAGCACAGATACGCAGTATTTT. Translation gives CASSQDSLASTDTQYF.

V and J are TRBV4-1 and TRBJ2-1, with 7 nucleotides matching TRBD2. Germline V lookup: CDR1 MGHRA, CDR2 YSYEKL. Germline trimming cut 0 bases from V and 7 bases from J; bases unmatched to any gene: 6. CDR3 length: 15 residues. CDR3 region: CASSQDGREWNEQFF. CDR3 bases: TGCGCCAGCAGCCAAGATGGGAGGGAATGGAATGAGCAGTTCTTC.

This clone was picked up one time. The rearrangement links TRBV18 to TRBJ2-1; D is unclear. Trimming pared 1 base from V and 5 bases from J, leaving 6 bases between. Germline V lookup: CDR1 KGHSH, CDR2 LQKENI. This CDR3 comprises 13 residues. CDR3 DNA: TGTGCCAGCTCACCACGGTTAGACAATGAGCAGTTCTTC. Translated: CASSPRLDNEQFF.